Each of the 30 T cell receptor beta chains below was sequenced from the same sample in a study. TCRdb fed the 5' RACE reads into MiXCR, producing one record per CDR3 protein. Among 20,000 to 25,000 distinct CDR3 sequences listed, approximately 28% were seen once. Sequencing was carried out using tumor-infiltrating naive CD4+ T cells sorted from the breast tumor. Subset specified: naive CD4+ T cells, CD4+CD45RA+CD25-. The source of these receptors is a female donor with breast cancer.

The chain employs TRBV19 and TRBJ1-5; D unclear. Trimming took 3 bases from V and 4 from J, leaving 13 bases between them. The germline V gene encodes CDR1 LNHDA and CDR2 SQIVND (reference sequence). The CDR3 spans 15 residues. CDR3 nucleotides: TGTGCCAGTAGTATGGGAGGGAAGCGGAATCAGCCCCAGCATTTT. Translation: CASSMGGKRNQPQHF.

This clonotype was counted only a few times. The rearrangement uses TRBV6-6 and TRBJ1-5; D possibly corresponds to TRBD1 (6 bases). CDR3 size: 13 residues. Germline V gene data show CDR1 as MNHNY and CDR2 as SVGAGI (reference sequence). Trimming left V 2 bases short and J 9 bases short, with 11 bases between. The CDR3 DNA reads as TGTGCCAGCAGTTACGGGGAAGGGGGGCCCCAGCATTTT. Translated: CASSYGEGGPQHF.

By share of the sample, this clonotype is medium-sized. This rearrangement joins TRBV12-3 or TRBV12-4 to TRBJ1-5, with 10 bases aligning to TRBD1. The CDR3 contains 17 residues. V was clipped by 1 base and J by 7 bases; unmatched bases: 10. Written as DNA, the CDR3 is TGTGCCAGCAGTTTAGGGGACAGGGGCCCTCGGGGGCAGCCCCAGCATTTT. Translating it yields CASSLGDRGPRGQPQHF.

Many counts were recorded for this clonotype. This chain links TRBV10-3 with TRBJ2-7, with D perhaps given as TRBD1 or TRBD2 (5 bases each). There are 16 residues in the CDR3. V was pared by 3 bases and J by 2 bases, with 17 bases between. Per the germline V gene, CDR1 is ENHRY and CDR2 is SYGVKD. The DNA of the CDR3 is TGTGCCATCAGTGATATTGAGGGCAGGGTCCCCTACGAGCAGTACTTC. Translation gives CAISDIEGRVPYEQYF.

At least ten counts were recorded for this clonotype. V and J are TRBV20-1 and TRBJ2-7; TRBD2 aligns across 9 bases. After removal of 3 bases from V and 3 bases from J, the junction contained 3 bases not matched to a gene. The CDR3 extends over 13 amino acids. Germline CDR1 is DFQATT and CDR2 is SNEGSKA (reference sequence). The CDR3 coding sequence is TGCAGTGCTAGCCCGACTAGCGGCTACGAGCAGTACTTC. As protein: CSASPTSGYEQYF.

The chain is built from TRBV15 and TRBJ2-2, with 7 bases aligning to TRBD2. The CDR3 consists of 16 residues. The V gene's germline CDR1 is LNHNV and CDR2 YYDKDF (reference sequence). J was trimmed by 8 bases and V by 0 bases; bases with no gene match: 9. CDR3 nucleotide sequence: TGTGCCACCAGCAGAGATAGGACGGGAGGAACTGGGGAGCTGTTTTTT. This encodes CATSRDRTGGTGELFF.

This clonotype was picked up many times. The V call is TRBV4-1, the J call TRBJ1-1; TRBD1 might be the D (5 bases). Trimming left V 2 bases short and J 1 base short, with 11 bases between. Germline loops: CDR1 MGHRA, CDR2 YSYEKL. The CDR3 extends over 15 amino acids. CDR3: CASSQSGLTNTEAFF. Here the CDR3 DNA reads TGCGCCAGCAGCCAATCGGGACTCACGAACACTGAAGCTTTCTTT.

The J gene is TRBJ1-2, the V gene TRBV9; 7 nucleotides align to TRBD1. The CDR3 consists of 12 residues. Germline assignment: CDR1 SGDLS and CDR2 YYNGEE. Trimming cost V 6 bases and J 10 bases; bases outside gene matches: 9. CDR3 amino acids: CASNAWDSTYTF. The CDR3 DNA follows: TGTGCCAGCAACGCGTGGGACAGTACCTACACCTTC.

The CDR3: CAWSVTGSIYNEQFF. The DNA for the CDR3 is TGTGCCTGGAGTGTTACGGGAAGTATTTACAATGAGCAGTTCTTC. This chain joins TRBV30 and TRBJ2-1, with D possibly matching TRBD2 (5 bases). Per the germline V gene, CDR1 is GTSNPN and CDR2 is SVGIG (reference sequence). V dropped 0 bases and J dropped 4 bases, with 13 bases sitting between them. This CDR3 contains 15 residues.

This clonotype appeared a few times. The chain joins TRBV4-1 to TRBJ1-5; perhaps TRBD1 as D (6 bases). The CDR3 extends over 14 amino acids. Trimming removed 3 bases at V and 3 bases at J, with 9 bases between. Germline CDR1 is MGHRA and CDR2 is YSYEKL. The CDR3 protein is CASSQGQLNQPQHF. As DNA, the CDR3 is TGCGCCAGCAGCCAGGGACAACTCAATCAGCCCCAGCATTTT.

Worth noting for this clonotype: One end of the junction fails to match germline, which may point to a read error. CDR3 region: CASSISGRSYNERFF. DNA for the CDR3: TGTGCCAGTAGTATTAGCGGGAGGTCCTATAATGAGCGGTTCTTC. The chain recombines TRBV19 with TRBJ2-1; 10 bases line up with TRBD2. Looked up from germline, CDR1 is LNHDA and CDR2 is SQIVND (reference sequence). CDR3 size: 15 residues.

This clonotype was seen a few times. The J gene is TRBJ2-3, the V gene TRBV7-2; 10 nucleotides line up with TRBD1. The J segment lost 2 bases and the V segment lost 5 bases, leaving 7 bases of the junction unmatched. Looked up from germline, CDR1 is SGHTA and CDR2 is FQGNSA. CDR3 length: 16 residues. The CDR3 DNA follows: TGTGCCAGCAGCACCCCGGACAGGGGGGTCACAGATACGCAGTATTTT. This sequence encodes CASSTPDRGVTDTQYF.

This clonotype rates as medium-sized (0.01 to 0.1%). The V gene is TRBV5-1, the J gene TRBJ1-1; 7 nucleotides match TRBD1. With V trimmed by 4 bases and J by 4 bases, 4 bases remained unmatched. This CDR3 region has 13 residues. The germline gives CDR1 SGHRS, CDR2 YFSETQ. CDR3 region: CASSRGLSTEAFF. CDR3 sequence (DNA): TGCGCCAGCAGCAGGGGGCTAAGCACTGAAGCTTTCTTT.

The chain employs TRBV5-1 and TRBJ1-3; 11 bases are shared with TRBD1. CDR1 is SGHRS and CDR2 is YFSETQ in the germline V gene. The CDR3 is 16 residues long. The J segment lost 3 bases and the V segment lost 6 bases, leaving 8 bases of the junction unmatched. The chain's CDR3 is CASNSGQGAFGNTIYF. DNA of the CDR3: TGCGCCAGCAACTCTGGACAGGGGGCTTTTGGAAACACCATATATTTT.

The V gene is TRBV18, the J gene TRBJ2-6; 9 bases are a match to TRBD1. CDR3 length: 17 residues. From germline, CDR1 is KGHSH and CDR2 LQKENI. V gave up 5 bases and J gave up 0 bases; unmatched junction bases: 5. The CDR3 spells CASSKTGGGSGANVLTF. In DNA form, the CDR3 reads TGTGCCAGCTCAAAGACAGGGGGTGGCTCTGGGGCCAACGTCCTGACTTTC.

The sample holds many counts of this clonotype. Being one base from a much bigger clone, this may be a read error. The chain couples TRBV7-9 to TRBJ2-3, with D possibly being TRBD2 (6 bases). This CDR3 has 14 amino acids. Germline V lookup: CDR1 SEHNR, CDR2 FQNEAQ (reference sequence). The CDR3 region is CARSRGGTTDTQYF. The CDR3 region has the DNA TGTGCCCGCAGCCGTGGGGGGACTACAGATACGCAGTATTTT.

This clonotype was found many times. J is TRBJ2-1 and V is TRBV7-9; TRBD2 matches at 14 bases. This CDR3 region has 15 residues. Losses at the gene ends were 8 bases for V and 7 bases for J; bases not matched to a gene: 7. In germline, CDR1 is SEHNR, CDR2 FQNEAQ (reference sequence). CDR3 amino acids: CASVGTSGRRNEQFF. DNA for the CDR3: TGTGCCAGCGTTGGGACTAGCGGGAGACGGAATGAGCAGTTCTTC.

In the case of this clonotype: This could be a read error, since a much larger clone is one nucleotide away. This chain links TRBV4-1 with TRBJ1-6; the D is unclear. In germline, CDR1 is MGHRA, CDR2 YSYEKL. The V end lost 2 bases, the J end lost 5 bases, and 16 bases lay between the germline ends. This CDR3 contains 17 residues. CDR3 residues: CASSQYTAGINNSPLHF. The CDR3 DNA reads as TGCGCCAGCAGCCAATACACGGCCGGTATTAATAATTCACCCCTCCACTTT.

This chain links TRBV4-2 with TRBJ1-1, with D maybe TRBD1 (5 bases). Germline V lookup: CDR1 LGHNA, CDR2 YNFKEQ. V shed 1 base and J shed 1 base, with 10 bases lying between them. This CDR3 contains 15 residues. Here the CDR3 reads CASSQAARGNTEAFF. In DNA, the CDR3 is TGTGCCAGCAGCCAAGCCGCGAGGGGGAACACTGAAGCTTTCTTT.

A few counts support this clonotype. The chain combines TRBV4-1 with TRBJ1-2; 8 bases are shared with TRBD1. The trim removed 0 bases at V and 4 bases at J, leaving 7 bases unmatched. Germline V gene data show CDR1 as MGHRA and CDR2 as YSYEKL. The CDR3 runs 16 residues. In DNA form, the CDR3 reads TGCGCCAGCAGCCAAGACAGGGGGCGTCTTCCCTATGGCTACACCTTC. Its translation is CASSQDRGRLPYGYTF.

The chain couples TRBV12-3 or TRBV12-4 to TRBJ1-5, with 11 bases fitting TRBD1. Trimming cost V 5 bases and J 1 base; bases outside gene matches: 4. There are 16 residues in the CDR3. CDR3 coding DNA: TGTGCCAGCAGTCCAGGGACAGGGGGGAGCAATCAGCCCCAGCATTTT. Translated, it gives CASSPGTGGSNQPQHF.

This clonotype has more than one count but fewer than ten. V and J are TRBV18 and TRBJ2-3; D ambiguous. The germline V gene has CDR1 KGHSH and CDR2 LQKENI. V was cut by 3 bases and J by 0 bases, with 7 bases left in between. The CDR3 covers 14 residues. CDR3 residues: CASSPSRSTDTQYF. DNA of the CDR3: TGTGCCAGCTCACCTTCCCGGAGCACAGATACGCAGTATTTT.

This chain joins TRBV7-9 and TRBJ1-1; D possibly corresponds to TRBD1 (5 bases). Germline V gives CDR1 SEHNR, CDR2 FQNEAQ (reference sequence). Trimming pared 4 bases from V and 5 bases from J, leaving 17 bases between. There are 15 residues in the CDR3. CDR3 nucleotide sequence: TGTGCCAGCAGCTCCAAGGGGCCTACGAAAACTGAAGCTTTCTTT. Residues: CASSSKGPTKTEAFF. The variable domain in full, with the rest retrieved from reference TRBV7-9 and TRBJ1-1, is DTGVSQNPRHKITKRGQNVTFRCDPISEHNRLYWYRQTLGQGPEFLTYFQNEAQLEKSRLLSDRFSAERPKGSFSTLEIQRTEQGDSAMYLCASSSKGPTKTEAFFGQGTRLTVV.

This clonotype was detected many times. Here the CDR3 DNA reads TGCAGCGTTAAGACAGGGGTGCCCACTGAAGCTTTCTTT. The encoded protein is CSVKTGVPTEAFF. This chain links TRBV29-1 with TRBJ1-1, with 8 bases fitting TRBD1. The ends lost 5 bases at V and 4 bases at J; junction bases unmatched: 6. The CDR3 loop spans 13 amino acids. In germline, CDR1 is SQVTM, CDR2 ANQGSEA.

This clonotype showed up just a few times. The chain combines TRBV6-5 with TRBJ1-5; a weak D match, TRBD1 (6 bases). Germline V gene data show CDR1 as MNHEY and CDR2 as SVGAGI. The CDR3 length is 16 residues. The V end was cut by 5 bases, the J end by 1 base, with 15 bases between. CDR3 sequence reads: CASSPFGGGSNQPQHF. The CDR3 DNA sequence: TGTGCCAGCAGTCCTTTCGGAGGGGGAAGCAATCAGCCCCAGCATTTT.

This clonotype was seen ten or more times. V usage is TRBV5-1 and J usage is TRBJ2-2, with TRBD1 as a possible D gene (6 bases). Per the germline V gene, CDR1 is SGHRS and CDR2 is YFSETQ. Trimming removed 0 bases from V and 1 base from J, with 13 bases in between. The CDR3 loop spans 17 amino acids. CDR3 protein: CASSLVEDSQNTGELFF. CDR3 in DNA: TGCGCCAGCAGCTTGGTAGAGGACAGCCAGAACACCGGGGAGCTGTTTTTT.

V usage is TRBV12-3 or TRBV12-4 and J usage is TRBJ1-6; no reliable D call. Trimming took off 6 bases at V and 5 bases at J, with 8 bases between the two ends. The CDR3 runs to 13 residues. This CDR3 reads CASRRTDNSPLHF. The CDR3 bases are TGTGCCAGCAGGAGGACCGATAATTCACCCCTCCACTTT.

Comment on this clonotype: This may come from a read error, since a much larger clone is one base off. The V call is TRBV28, the J call TRBJ1-1, with D possibly TRBD1 on 6 matching bases. From germline, CDR1 is MDHEN and CDR2 SYDVKM. The CDR3 extends over 14 amino acids. CDR3 in amino acids: CASLGGAGVTEALF. The CDR3, as DNA: TGTGCCAGTTTGGGGGGCGCGGGGGTCACTGAAGCTCTCTTT. The complete variable domain, with remaining parts taken from reference TRBV28 and TRBJ1-1, reads DVKVTQSSRYLVKRTGEKVFLECVQDMDHENMFWYRQDPGLGLRLIYFSYDVKMKEKGDIPEGYSVSREKKERFSLILESASTNQTSMYLCASLGGAGVTEALFGQGTRLTVV.

This clonotype was picked up a small number of times. The chain combines TRBV12-3 or TRBV12-4 with TRBJ2-7; 9 nucleotides agree with TRBD1. Losses at the gene ends were 2 bases for V and 5 bases for J; bases not matched to a gene: 1. This CDR3 has 13 residues. CDR3 residues: CASSLRTGDEQYF. CDR3 in DNA: TGTGCCAGCAGTTTACGGACAGGGGACGAGCAGTACTTC.

By its share, this clonotype is medium-sized. J is TRBJ1-6 and V is TRBV20-1; 7 bases map to TRBD1. Germline V CDR1 and CDR2: DFQATT, SNEGSKA (reference sequence). This CDR3 has 17 residues. V lost 0 bases, J lost 9 bases, and 14 bases stayed unmatched. CDR3 protein: CSARDRVKGQSISPLHF. The CDR3 coding sequence is TGCAGTGCTAGAGATCGTGTAAAGGGACAGTCTATTTCACCCCTCCACTTT.